The count of the clone carrying this T cell receptor beta chain is one. The sample belongs to a study of blood T cell repertoires in COVID-19. About the research overall: Specimens from acute and convalescent COVID-19 originated in the United States, Italy and Spain. T cells, B-cell-depleted T cells, or PBMCs supplied cDNA or gDNA.

Original processing notes: Quantification of nucleated cells was approximated via reference gene primer amplification. Clones were sequenced by immunoSEQ multiplex PCR, and TCRdb holds only the in-frame ones, with some missing. The V and J calls and clone size are taken from that table; D and trimming were inferred from the DNA. The data hold roughly 86,000 clones, with about 80% observed a single time. The CDR3 consists of 12 residues. From germline, CDR1 is LGHDT and CDR2 YNNKEL (reference sequence). Trimming removed 7 bases from V and 5 bases from J, with 11 bases in between. The sequenced material came from peripheral blood. The source of this sequence is a man aged 60-69 years with acute or convalescent COVID-19. The chain uses TRBV3-1 (or the pseudogene TRBV3-2) and TRBJ1-1; D call uncertain. The DNA of the CDR3 is TGTGCCAGCACCGGGGATAGTACTGAAGCTTTCTTT. It translates to CASTGDSTEAFF.